This is a list of T cell receptor beta chains from one sample in a study of cytomegalovirus exposure and HLA in healthy donors. The table came from immunoSEQ multiplex PCR; TCRdb's copy has only in-frame clones and leaves some out. Among approximately 240,000 clones listed, more than 85% were seen once. The sample consisted of PBMCs. The receptors come from a woman aged 18-29 years in good health and CMV-seronegative. The CDR3 runs from the conserved cysteine through the conserved F or W. D genes are given only for firm matches. Clone size is stated in some rows and not others, as once, few, many or a class when expanded.

TRBJ2-1,.,.,TRBV2,CASSVPLGAGRYNEQFF,TGTGCCAGCAGTGTCCCTTTAGGGGCAGGGAGGTACAATGAGCAGTTCTTC
TRBJ2-2,TRBD2,once,TRBV19,CASTVAGANTGELFF,TGTGCCAGTACCGTAGCGGGAGCGAACACCGGGGAGCTGTTTTTT
TRBJ2-1,TRBD2,.,TRBV6-4,CASREGAGGLYEQFF,TGTGCCAGCAGGGAGGGAGCGGGAGGACTCTATGAGCAGTTCTTC
TRBJ1-2,TRBD1,.,TRBV25-1,CASSLDRAGYTF,TGTGCCAGCAGTCTGGACAGGGCTGGCTACACCTTC
TRBJ2-3,TRBD2,once,TRBV5-1,CASSVPLAGVSSDTQYF,TGCGCCAGCAGCGTACCTCTAGCGGGGGTCTCGTCGGATACGCAGTATTTT
TRBJ1-2,.,.,TRBV7-9,CASSLLSLGGSDGYTF,TGTGCCAGCAGCTTATTAAGCCTCGGAGGGAGCGATGGCTACACCTTC
TRBJ2-3,.,.,TRBV5-1,CASSLVQGSTDTQYF,TGCGCCAGCAGCTTGGTACAGGGAAGCACAGATACGCAGTATTTT
TRBJ2-7,TRBD1,.,TRBV2,CASKDRGGEQYF,TGTGCCTCTAAGGACAGGGGGGGCGAGCAGTACTTC
TRBJ2-1,.,.,TRBV19,CASSPLNKGLSYNEQFF,TGTGCCAGTAGTCCCCTTAATAAGGGGCTTTCCTACAATGAGCAGTTCTTC
TRBJ2-7,TRBD2,.,TRBV18,CASSPRLISSGGYSYEQYF,TGTGCCAGCTCACCACGACTAATCTCTAGCGGGGGCTACTCCTACGAGCAGTACTTC
TRBJ1-3,.,.,TRBV7-6,CASSSRGGRKGSGNTIYF,TGTGCCAGCAGCTCCCGGGGGGGCAGGAAGGGTTCTGGAAACACCATATATTTT
TRBJ2-6,TRBD2,few,TRBV5-8,CASTPAGVSGANVLTF,TGTGCCAGCACCCCGGCGGGAGTATCTGGGGCCAACGTCCTGACTTTC
TRBJ1-1,.,.,TRBV4-1,CASSQTTREKLPNTEAFF,TGCGCCAGCAGCCAAACTACAAGGGAGAAACTACCGAACACTGAAGCTTTCTTT
TRBJ2-5,.,.,TRBV7-9,CASSLTYLEEETQYF,TGTGCCAGCAGCTTAACCTACCTTGAGGAGGAGACCCAGTACTTC
TRBJ2-2,TRBD1,.,TRBV6-5,CASRKGTDTGELFF,TGTGCCAGCAGGAAAGGGACAGACACCGGGGAGCTGTTTTTT
TRBJ2-1,.,.,TRBV5-1,CASSFMWEEFYNEQFF,TGCGCCAGCAGCTTTATGTGGGAGGAATTCTACAATGAGCAGTTCTTC
TRBJ1-2,.,.,TRBV7-8,CASSLNSRHTLPGYTF,TGTGCCAGCAGCTTAAACTCCCGACATACATTACCCGGCTACACCTTC
TRBJ2-1,.,.,TRBV19,CASSPGLGGDYNEQFF,TGTGCCAGTAGTCCAGGGTTAGGGGGGGACTACAATGAGCAGTTCTTC
TRBJ1-5,.,.,TRBV7-2,CASSLDGGSNQPQHF,TGTGCCAGCAGCTTAGATGGAGGTAGCAATCAGCCCCAGCATTTT
TRBJ2-7,.,.,TRBV4-3,CASSQDRQGYEQYF,TGCGCCAGCAGCCAAGACCGGCAGGGCTACGAGCAGTACTTC
TRBJ2-5,TRBD2,few,TRBV5-1,CASGLAGEETQYF,TGCGCCAGTGGACTAGCGGGGGAAGAGACCCAGTACTTC
TRBJ2-7,TRBD1,.,TRBV6-5,CASSRRGPYEQYF,TGTGCCAGCAGCCGAAGGGGGCCCTACGAGCAGTACTTC
TRBJ2-5,.,few,TRBV6-6,CASSNRSSGAQYF,TGTGCCAGCAGTAACAGGAGTTCGGGGGCCCAGTACTTC
TRBJ1-1,.,.,TRBV6-5,CASGGLINTEAFF,TGTGCCAGTGGGGGCCTCATCAACACTGAAGCTTTCTTT
TRBJ1-5,.,.,TRBV12-1,CASSFVTGGFLGNQPQHF,TGTGCCAGCAGCTTTGTGACAGGGGGATTCCTAGGTAATCAGCCCCAGCATTTT
TRBJ2-1,.,.,TRBV5-1,CASSLGTGIYNEQFF,TGCGCCAGCAGCTTAGGAACAGGAATATACAATGAGCAGTTCTTC
TRBJ2-6,.,once,TRBV7-3,CASSFKPYLAGDSGANVLTF,TGTGCCAGCAGCTTCAAACCTTACCTAGCAGGGGACTCTGGGGCCAACGTCCTGACTTTC
TRBJ2-7,TRBD2,.,TRBV9,CASSPRPSGGDEQYF,TGTGCCAGCAGCCCCCGCCCTAGCGGGGGTGATGAGCAGTACTTC
TRBJ2-3,TRBD2,.,TRBV9,CASSVRAGESTDTQYF,TGTGCCAGCAGCGTTCGAGCGGGAGAGTCCACAGATACGCAGTATTTT
TRBJ2-7,.,few,TRBV6-5,CASSYSDTYEQYF,TGTGCCAGCAGTTACTCGGACACCTACGAGCAGTACTTC
TRBJ2-1,.,.,TRBV5-1,CASSLRHSYNEQFF,TGCGCCAGCAGCTTGCGACACTCCTACAATGAGCAGTTCTTC
TRBJ2-1,.,.,TRBV7-9,CASSATRSSYNEQFF,TGTGCCAGCAGCGCAACTAGAAGCTCCTACAATGAGCAGTTCTTC
TRBJ1-1,TRBD1,once,TRBV18,CASSPRAGGSRTEAFF,TGTGCCAGCTCACCACGGGCAGGGGGAAGTAGGACTGAAGCTTTCTTT
TRBJ2-6,.,.,TRBV9,CASSVAQSLAGANVLTF,TGTGCCAGCAGCGTAGCCCAGTCGTTGGCTGGGGCCAACGTCCTGACTTTC
TRBJ2-7,.,.,TRBV4-1,CASSQETGPRPSYEQYF,TGCGCCAGCAGCCAGGAGACGGGTCCGCGCCCTAGCTACGAGCAGTACTTC
TRBJ1-3,.,.,TRBV5-1,CASSLDWGRRSSGNTIYF,TGCGCCAGCAGCTTGGACTGGGGCAGACGTTCCTCTGGAAACACCATATATTTT
TRBJ2-7,.,.,TRBV19,CASSLIEGAEQYF,TGTGCCAGTAGTCTAATCGAGGGAGCCGAGCAGTACTTC
TRBJ2-5,.,.,TRBV1,CTSIQRDRLETQYF,TGCACCAGCATACAACGGGACAGGTTGGAGACCCAGTACTTC
TRBJ1-1,TRBD1,.,TRBV18,CASSQPGQGATEAFF,TGTGCCAGCTCACAACCGGGACAGGGGGCCACTGAAGCTTTCTTT
TRBJ2-1,.,.,TRBV5-5,CASSLAGSSFF,TGTGCCAGCAGCTTGGCGGGTAGCTCCTTCTTC
TRBJ2-1,.,.,TRBV7-8,CASSLGFADNEQFF,TGTGCCAGCAGCTTAGGGTTCGCAGACAATGAGCAGTTCTTC
TRBJ2-1,.,.,TRBV10-1,CASSESISGTTEQFF,TGCGCCAGCAGTGAGTCGATATCAGGGACAACTGAGCAGTTCTTC
TRBJ2-7,TRBD1,.,TRBV5-6,CASSLWTGTYEQYF,TGTGCCAGCAGCTTGTGGACAGGGACCTACGAGCAGTACTTC
TRBJ2-2,.,.,TRBV6-5,CASKRGTGELFF,TGTGCCAGCAAAAGGGGGACCGGGGAGCTGTTTTTT
TRBJ2-3,TRBD2,once,TRBV2,CASSSGTRSTDTQYF,TGTGCCAGCAGTTCCGGGACTAGGAGCACAGATACGCAGTATTTT
TRBJ1-4,.,.,TRBV27,CASSRRFATNEKLFF,TGTGCCAGCAGTCGCAGGTTTGCAACTAATGAAAAACTGTTTTTT
TRBJ2-7,TRBD2,.,TRBV2,CASSPGLAFTYEQYF,TGTGCCAGCAGTCCGGGACTAGCGTTTACCTACGAGCAGTACTTC
TRBJ2-1,TRBD2,.,TRBV25-1,CASSEFRTSSMNEQFF,TGTGCCAGCAGTGAATTTAGGACTAGCTCAATGAATGAGCAGTTCTTC
TRBJ2-7,TRBD1,.,TRBV28,CASTPTGGGGEQYF,TGTGCCAGCACCCCGACAGGGGGAGGGGGTGAGCAGTACTTC
TRBJ2-1,TRBD2,.,TRBV5-1,CASSTVAGGNNEQFF,TGCGCCAGCAGCACCGTAGCGGGGGGAAACAATGAGCAGTTCTTC
TRBJ2-1,.,.,TRBV5-1,CASTHEGYSANEQFF,TGCGCCAGCACCCACGAGGGATACTCAGCCAATGAGCAGTTCTTC
TRBJ2-1,TRBD2,.,TRBV6-6,CASSSPGLAGVYEQFF,TGTGCCAGCAGTTCCCCGGGACTAGCGGGAGTCTATGAGCAGTTCTTC